The rows below give T cell receptor beta chains drawn from one sample of a study of cytomegalovirus exposure and HLA in healthy donors. Libraries were prepared by immunoSEQ multiplex PCR; TCRdb keeps only in-frame clonotypes and omits some of them. Of 120,000 or so clones in the sample, roughly 90% were seen once. Input material: PBMCs. The receptor source for this set is a young woman in good health and CMV-seronegative. The CDR3 runs from the conserved cysteine through the conserved F or W. A D gene is named only where the DNA matches it firmly. Some rows mark clone size as missing; the rest say once, few, many or name a class of expanded clone.

V,size,J,D,CDR3,DNA
TRBV5-1,-,TRBJ2-3,TRBD2,CASSFRGRPSTDTQYF,TGCGCCAGCAGCTTCCGCGGGAGGCCTAGCACAGATACGCAGTATTTT
TRBV28,-,TRBJ1-2,-,CASSSMRGYTF,TGTGCCAGCAGTTCCATGAGGGGCTACACCTTC
TRBV5-1,once,TRBJ1-3,-,CASSLAGPDRGNTIYF,TGCGCCAGCAGCTTGGCCGGCCCAGATCGGGGGAACACCATATATTTT
TRBV4-1,-,TRBJ2-7,-,CASSPNRGGYEQYF,TGCGCCAGCAGCCCAAACAGGGGGGGCTACGAGCAGTACTTC
TRBV28,-,TRBJ1-2,-,CASSPHSGFSYGYTF,TGTGCCAGCAGTCCTCACTCCGGGTTTAGCTATGGCTACACCTTC
TRBV11-2,-,TRBJ2-2,TRBD2,CASSLRLAGTGELFF,TGTGCCAGCAGCCTTAGACTAGCGGGGACCGGGGAGCTGTTTTTT
TRBV27,few,TRBJ2-1,TRBD2,CASSAGLEQFF,TGTGCCAGCAGTGCGGGACTAGAGCAGTTCTTC
TRBV11-2,once,TRBJ2-7,-,CASSLGTWDTRTYEQYF,TGTGCCAGCAGCTTAGGTACCTGGGACACGCGGACCTACGAGCAGTACTTC
TRBV4-2,-,TRBJ2-2,-,CASSQDSYYTGELFF,TGTGCCAGCAGCCAAGACTCGTATTACACCGGGGAGCTGTTTTTT
TRBV19,-,TRBJ2-7,TRBD2,CASSITSARAYEQYF,TGTGCCAGTAGTATTACTAGCGCTAGGGCCTACGAGCAGTACTTC
TRBV7-3,-,TRBJ2-5,TRBD2,CASSLDQPGGPGETQYF,TGTGCCAGCAGCTTAGACCAACCGGGAGGGCCGGGGGAGACCCAGTACTTC
TRBV25-1,-,TRBJ2-3,TRBD2,CASSLAGDLSPDTQYF,TGTGCCAGCAGCCTAGCGGGAGATCTTTCCCCAGATACGCAGTATTTT
TRBV4-1,-,TRBJ2-1,-,CASSPSSYNEQFF,TGCGCCAGCAGCCCCAGCTCCTACAATGAGCAGTTCTTC
TRBV13,-,TRBJ1-1,-,CASSSPTENTEAFF,TGTGCCAGCAGCTCCCCGACAGAGAACACTGAAGCTTTCTTT
TRBV6-5,-,TRBJ2-3,-,CASSYGRIDTQYF,TGTGCCAGCAGTTACGGGAGAATAGATACGCAGTATTTT
TRBV7-7,-,TRBJ1-5,-,CASSLACNQPQHF,TGTGCCAGCAGCTTAGCCTGCAATCAGCCCCAGCATTTT
TRBV6-5,-,TRBJ2-2,-,CASSYRAGYTGELFF,TGTGCCAGCAGTTACAGAGCGGGTTACACCGGGGAGCTGTTTTTT
TRBV11-2,-,TRBJ1-1,-,CASSYDPTANTEAFF,TGTGCCAGCAGCTACGACCCGACAGCGAACACTGAAGCTTTCTTT
TRBV23-1,-,TRBJ1-1,TRBD1,CASSLNRGRTGRWAFF,TGCGCCAGCAGTCTGAACAGGGGGCGGACAGGGAGGTGGGCTTTCTTT
TRBV4-2,-,TRBJ2-1,TRBD2,CASSQVSGRAYNEQFF,TGTGCCAGCAGCCAAGTTAGCGGGAGGGCCTACAATGAGCAGTTCTTC
TRBV27,-,TRBJ1-1,TRBD1,CASRAGTGSTEAFF,TGTGCCAGCAGAGCTGGGACAGGTTCCACTGAAGCTTTCTTT
TRBV10-2,-,TRBJ2-4,-,CASSETPGVAKNIQYF,TGCGCCAGCAGTGAGACCCCGGGGGTAGCCAAAAACATTCAGTACTTC
TRBV28,-,TRBJ2-3,TRBD2,CASSLRLAGGANTQYF,TGTGCCAGCAGTTTACGACTAGCGGGAGGGGCAAATACGCAGTATTTT
TRBV6-1,-,TRBJ2-4,-,CASSESLAKNIQYF,TGTGCCAGCAGTGAATCCTTAGCCAAAAACATTCAGTACTTC
TRBV28,-,TRBJ2-3,TRBD2,CASSLLAGETTLDTQYF,TGTGCCAGCAGTTTATTAGCGGGAGAGACAACGCTCGATACGCAGTATTTT
TRBV27,-,TRBJ2-1,TRBD2,CASKGAGGVNEQFF,TGTGCCAGCAAGGGGGCGGGAGGGGTGAATGAGCAGTTCTTC
TRBV7-9,-,TRBJ2-5,-,CASSLRQARAETQYF,TGTGCCAGCAGCTTACGACAGGCACGGGCGGAGACCCAGTACTTC
TRBV19,-,TRBJ1-5,-,CASRPRGQPQHF,TGTGCCAGTAGACCCCGGGGTCAGCCCCAGCATTTT
TRBV6-5,-,TRBJ1-3,-,CASSPGLGNTIYF,TGTGCCAGCAGTCCCGGACTTGGAAACACCATATATTTT
TRBV28,-,TRBJ1-2,-,CASSLAVREGYGYTF,TGTGCCAGCAGTTTAGCGGTCCGCGAAGGCTATGGCTACACCTTC
TRBV6-5,-,TRBJ2-2,-,CASSYSPAAGGELFF,TGTGCCAGCAGTTACTCACCGGCCGCGGGTGGGGAGCTGTTTTTT
TRBV28,-,TRBJ1-4,TRBD1,CASNQPGQGQEKLFF,TGTGCCAGCAACCAACCGGGACAGGGGCAGGAAAAACTGTTTTTT
TRBV28,-,TRBJ2-7,-,CASSFAGLSSYEQYF,TGTGCCAGCAGTTTCGCAGGGTTAAGCTCCTACGAGCAGTACTTC
TRBV28,-,TRBJ1-4,TRBD1,CASSLTGLGQGDEKLFF,TGTGCCAGCAGTTTAACCGGCCTCGGACAGGGTGATGAAAAACTGTTTTTT
TRBV7-9,-,TRBJ1-4,-,CASSPSVGGSLFGKLFF,TGTGCCAGCAGCCCCAGCGTGGGAGGAAGCCTTTTTGGAAAACTGTTTTTT
TRBV29-1,-,TRBJ2-5,-,CSVEGGGSIQETQYF,TGCAGCGTTGAAGGTGGTGGCAGTATCCAAGAGACCCAGTACTTC
TRBV7-6,-,TRBJ2-7,TRBD1,CASSGGGTGPHEQYF,TGTGCCAGCAGCGGGGGGGGGACAGGGCCTCACGAGCAGTACTTC
TRBV5-5,-,TRBJ2-3,-,CASSLRAGTDTQYF,TGTGCCAGCAGCTTGAGAGCGGGCACAGATACGCAGTATTTT
TRBV30,-,TRBJ2-7,-,CAWGGGQSYEQYF,TGTGCCTGGGGAGGAGGACAGTCCTACGAGCAGTACTTC
TRBV27,-,TRBJ1-1,TRBD1,CASSLRDRATEAFF,TGTGCCAGCAGTTTACGGGACAGGGCCACTGAAGCTTTCTTT
TRBV27,-,TRBJ2-7,-,CASQGRREQYF,TGTGCCAGTCAGGGGCGGCGCGAGCAGTACTTC
TRBV19,-,TRBJ2-6,-,CASSSVGLSGANVLTF,TGTGCCAGTAGCTCCGTCGGGTTGTCTGGGGCCAACGTCCTGACTTTC
TRBV28,few,TRBJ1-2,TRBD1,CASRPQGSGGYTF,TGTGCCAGCAGACCACAGGGGAGCGGTGGCTACACCTTC
TRBV28,-,TRBJ1-4,-,CASSLISGGEKLFF,TGTGCCAGCAGTTTAATCTCCGGCGGTGAAAAACTGTTTTTT
TRBV28,-,TRBJ2-1,TRBD1,CASSYPGQGGLNEQFF,TGTGCCAGCAGTTACCCGGGACAGGGGGGCCTCAATGAGCAGTTCTTC
TRBV5-1,-,TRBJ1-1,TRBD1,CASSLTRDRVTEAFF,TGCGCCAGCAGCTTGACGCGGGACAGGGTCACTGAAGCTTTCTTT
TRBV12-5,-,TRBJ2-1,-,CASGRLDEQFF,TGTGCTAGTGGTCGACTAGACGAGCAGTTCTTC
TRBV7-2,-,TRBJ1-2,-,CASSWARERYGYTF,TGTGCCAGCAGCTGGGCGAGGGAACGCTATGGCTACACCTTC
TRBV19,-,TRBJ1-2,-,CASYSYGYTF,TGTGCCAGCTACAGCTATGGCTACACCTTC
TRBV28,-,TRBJ1-1,-,CASSLMDTNTEAFF,TGTGCCAGCAGTTTAATGGACACCAACACTGAAGCTTTCTTT
TRBV7-9,-,TRBJ2-1,TRBD2,CASSPRTSGRSNEQFF,TGTGCCAGCAGCCCCCGGACTAGCGGGAGGTCTAATGAGCAGTTCTTC
TRBV6-5,-,TRBJ2-7,-,CATQAGPYEQYF,TGTGCCACCCAGGCAGGGCCCTACGAGCAGTACTTC
TRBV30,-,TRBJ1-3,-,CAWSSRRYGNTIYF,TGTGCCTGGAGTAGTAGGCGGTATGGAAACACCATATATTTT